This T cell receptor beta chain is drawn from a study of blood T cell repertoires in COVID-19. This clone was picked up one time. TCRdb's copy holds only in-frame clones and misses some; the assay was immunoSEQ multiplex PCR. The profile shows 150,000 to 200,000 clones, approximately 79% of them singletons. The specimen was peripheral blood. The TCR comes from a woman in her seventies with acute or convalescent COVID-19.

The CDR3 DNA follows: TGTGCCAGCAGCACGAGCGGGAGTTACAATGAGCAGTTCTTC. Its protein product is CASSTSGSYNEQFF. This chain uses TRBV7-6 with TRBJ2-1; 8 nucleotides line up with TRBD2. The CDR3 sequence is 14 residues long. V lost 5 bases to trimming and J lost 4 bases; unmatched junction nucleotides: 4. Looked up from germline, CDR1 is SGHVS and CDR2 is FNYEAQ.